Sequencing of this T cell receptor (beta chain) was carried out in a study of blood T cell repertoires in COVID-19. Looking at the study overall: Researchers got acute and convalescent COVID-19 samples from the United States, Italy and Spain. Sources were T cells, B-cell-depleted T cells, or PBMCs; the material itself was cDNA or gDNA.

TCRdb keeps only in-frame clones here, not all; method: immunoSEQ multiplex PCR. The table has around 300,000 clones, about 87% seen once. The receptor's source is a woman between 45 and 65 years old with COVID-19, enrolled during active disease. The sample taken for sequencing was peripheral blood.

The CDR3 spells CASSPTPGRVNGNTIYF. In DNA form, the CDR3 reads TGTGCCAGCAGTCCTACCCCGGGAAGGGTTAATGGAAACACCATATATTTT. The chain joins TRBV27 to TRBJ1-3, with D unclear. The CDR3 totals 17 residues. CDR1 is MNHEY, CDR2 SMNVEV, per germline (reference sequence). V was cut by 5 bases and J by 3 bases, with 20 bases left in between.